Listed below are T cell receptor beta chains from one sample, sequenced in a study of T cells in Graves' hyperthyroidism and ophthalmopathy. TCRdb recomputed calls from the multiplex PCR reads with MiXCR, one row per CDR3 protein. This table holds around 340,000 distinct CDR3 sequences, about 17% found once. The specimen sequenced was blood. Source of these receptors: a woman aged 30 to 39 with Graves' hyperthyroidism that later progressed to Graves' ophthalmopathy. Each CDR3 is given with its conserved first and last residue. D genes are given only for firm matches. Clone sizes are given selectively: once, few, many, or a class where the clone is expanded.

D gene	clone size	V gene	J gene	CDR3 protein	CDR3 DNA
TRBD2	-	TRBV3-1	TRBJ2-5	CASSQWTSGEETQYF	TGTGCCAGCAGCCAGTGGACTAGCGGGGAGGAGACCCAGTACTTC
-	many	TRBV2	TRBJ2-1	CARRRDYNEQFF	TGTGCCAGAAGACGGGACTACAATGAGCAGTTCTTC
-	many	TRBV3-1	TRBJ1-1	CASSQGGGTEAFF	TGTGCCAGCAGCCAGGGAGGGGGCACTGAAGCTTTCTTT
-	-	TRBV20-1	TRBJ2-1	CSAHLEENAGRNEQFF	TGCAGTGCTCACTTAGAGGAGAATGCTGGTCGGAATGAGCAGTTCTTC
-	many	TRBV12-3/TRBV12-4	TRBJ2-2	CASSGANTGELFF	TGTGCCAGCAGTGGCGCGAACACCGGGGAGCTGTTTTTT
TRBD1	-	TRBV5-4	TRBJ2-7	CASSRTGAGEQYF	TGTGCCAGCAGCCGGACAGGGGCGGGAGAGCAGTACTTC
-	many	TRBV2	TRBJ2-4	CASSVSKNIQYF	TGTGCCAGCAGTGTTTCCAAAAACATTCAGTACTTC
TRBD1	-	TRBV28	TRBJ1-5	CASIAGQLNQPQHF	TGTGCCAGCATCGCGGGACAGCTAAATCAGCCCCAGCATTTT
TRBD2	-	TRBV11-2	TRBJ2-7	CASSLAASGSYEQYF	TGTGCCAGCAGCTTAGCCGCTAGCGGCTCCTACGAGCAGTACTTC
TRBD2	many	TRBV13	TRBJ2-7	CASSLGGAGARYEQYF	TGTGCCAGCAGCTTAGGCGGGGCGGGAGCTCGGTACGAGCAGTACTTC
TRBD1	many	TRBV19	TRBJ1-5	CAGGKGAGQPQHF	TGTGCCGGGGGAAAGGGGGCCGGGCAGCCCCAGCATTTT
-	-	TRBV14	TRBJ1-1	CASSSRAKGTGLYTEAFF	TGTGCCAGCAGCTCGCGCGCGAAGGGGACGGGGTTGTATACTGAAGCTTTCTTT
TRBD1	many	TRBV5-1	TRBJ2-7	CASSPLDRVYEQYF	TGCGCCAGCAGCCCCTTGGACAGGGTTTACGAGCAGTACTTC
-	many	TRBV11-2	TRBJ2-1	CASSPNRGPINEQFF	TGTGCCAGCAGCCCTAACCGGGGGCCCATCAATGAGCAGTTCTTC
TRBD1	many	TRBV5-1	TRBJ2-2	CASSLATGETGELFF	TGCGCCAGCAGCTTGGCGACAGGGGAAACCGGGGAGCTGTTTTTT
-	many	TRBV29-1	TRBJ1-1	CSARVSDTEAFF	TGCAGCGCCAGGGTATCCGACACTGAAGCTTTCTTT
TRBD1	-	TRBV9	TRBJ2-7	CASSDGQGGFEQYF	TGTGCCAGCAGCGACGGACAGGGTGGCTTCGAGCAGTACTTC
-	many	TRBV7-2	TRBJ2-3	CASSPTSGITDTQYF	TGTGCCAGCAGCCCGACTAGTGGGATCACAGATACGCAGTATTTT
TRBD1	few	TRBV27	TRBJ2-7	CASSSGTGSDEQYF	TGTGCCAGCAGTTCCGGGACAGGATCCGACGAGCAGTACTTC
-	many	TRBV10-3	TRBJ2-7	CAIRYEQYF	TGTGCCATCAGGTACGAGCAGTACTTC
TRBD2	few	TRBV6-4	TRBJ2-5	CASVTGLAGEGPYQETQYF	TGTGCCAGCGTAACGGGACTAGCGGGAGAGGGACCCTACCAAGAGACCCAGTACTTC
-	many	TRBV2	TRBJ2-7	CASSAPSISYEQYF	TGTGCCAGCAGTGCTCCTTCGATCTCCTACGAGCAGTACTTC
TRBD2	few	TRBV9	TRBJ2-3	CASSVESGLAGVRDTQYF	TGTGCCAGCAGCGTAGAGAGTGGACTAGCGGGAGTTCGGGATACGCAGTATTTT
-	-	TRBV28	TRBJ1-3	CASSLEDRHGNAIYF	TGTGCCAGCAGTTTAGAAGACCGGCATGGAAACGCCATATATTTT
-	many	TRBV12-3/TRBV12-4	TRBJ1-5	CASVGGGPGQPQHF	TGTGCCAGCGTTGGGGGGGGCCCAGGGCAGCCCCAGCATTTT
TRBD1	-	TRBV5-4	TRBJ2-1	CASSLDQGVGYNEQFF	TGTGCCAGCAGCTTGGATCAGGGGGTTGGGTACAATGAGCAGTTCTTC
-	-	TRBV2	TRBJ1-2	CASTWDSQNYGCTF	TGTGCCAGCACCTGGGACTCCCAGAACTATGGCTGCACCTTC
-	-	TRBV7-6	TRBJ2-7	CASSLGRQGSYEQYF	TGTGCCAGCAGCTTAGGACGGCAGGGGTCCTACGAGCAGTACTTC
TRBD1	few	TRBV6-5	TRBJ1-2	CASSYPVDREDYGYTF	TGTGCCAGCAGTTACCCAGTGGACAGGGAGGACTATGGCTACACCTTC
-	few	TRBV19	TRBJ2-7	CASSIAGGAYEQYF	TGTGCCAGTAGTATAGCGGGGGGCGCGTACGAGCAGTACTTC
-	few	TRBV20-1	TRBJ2-5	CSVSPRETQYF	TGCAGTGTGAGCCCCAGAGAGACCCAGTACTTC
-	-	TRBV5-5	TRBJ2-1	CASSLAPGQAEGEQFF	TGTGCCAGCAGCTTGGCCCCGGGGCAGGCTGAGGGAGAGCAGTTCTTC